Shown below are 19 T cell receptor beta chains from a single sample sequenced in a study of human T cells and chemical hapten exposure. A single record per CDR3 protein comes from TCRdb applying MiXCR to the RACE reads. The table lists tens of thousands of distinct CDR3 sequences, roughly 10% of them singletons. This sample's time point: patch test 3, about 24 weeks after DPC sensitization. Treatment given: therapeutic diphenylcyclopropenone sensitization with weekly scalp DPC. The material was whole blood, obtained in connection with sensitization to the hapten diphenylcyclopropenone (DPC). These receptors were obtained from a middle-aged woman with alopecia areata. Some clones in this sample may be carry-over from other donors' samples.

This sequence joins TRBV18 and TRBJ1-2; D gene uncertain. V was clipped by 6 bases and J by 8 bases, with 13 bases between them. This CDR3 has 12 residues. The germline gives CDR1 KGHSH, CDR2 LQKENI. The CDR3 reads CASSQRGSGYTF. CDR3 sequence (DNA): TGTGCCAGCTCCCAGAGAGGGAGCGGCTACACCTTC.

The chain carries TRBV4-3 and TRBJ2-2, with D hard to call. CDR1 and CDR2 from the germline V gene are LGHNA and YSLEER. V was pared by 1 base and J by 4 bases, with 13 bases between. This CDR3 is built from 16 residues. The CDR3 is CASSQVGKGGTGELFF. In DNA form, the CDR3 reads TGCGCCAGCAGCCAAGTAGGAAAAGGCGGCACCGGGGAGCTGTTTTTT.

This clonotype showed up many times. The chain carries TRBV12-3 or TRBV12-4 and TRBJ2-3; no clear D gene. Deletions cut 5 bases from V and 3 bases from J, with 9 bases between. This CDR3 region has 13 residues. The chain's CDR3 is CASSQHGTDTQYF. CDR3 bases: TGTGCCAGCAGTCAACATGGGACAGATACGCAGTATTTT.

This clonotype has a count of ten or more. V is TRBV21-1 and J is TRBJ1-2. TRBV21-1 is a documented pseudogene. This CDR3 comprises 15 residues. The CDR3 sequence: CASSNGGRANYGYTF. CDR3 nucleotides: TGTGCCAGCAGCAACGGCGGCAGAGCTAACTATGGCTACACCTTC.

This clonotype was seen many times. The CDR3 reads CASSRTGGNQPQHF. As DNA, the CDR3 is TGTGCCAGCTCACGCACAGGGGGCAATCAGCCCCAGCATTTT. V is TRBV18 and J is TRBJ1-5, with 7 positions matching TRBD1. V lost 4 bases, J lost 2 bases, and 2 bases stayed unmatched. This CDR3 spans 14 amino acids. Germline CDR1 is KGHSH and CDR2 is LQKENI. The complete variable domain, with remaining parts taken from reference TRBV18 and TRBJ1-5, reads NAGVMQNPRHLVRRRGQEARLRCSPMKGHSHVYWYRQLPEEGLKFMVYLQKENIIDESGMPKERFSAEFPKEGPSILRIQQVVRGDSAAYFCASSRTGGNQPQHFGDGTRLSIL.

This clonotype has only a few counts. The chain joins TRBV12-3 or TRBV12-4 to TRBJ2-7; tentatively, D is TRBD1 (5 bases). Trimming pared 7 bases from V and 4 bases from J, leaving 17 bases between. The CDR3 is 14 residues long. The CDR3 here is CASTLRAGLYEQYF. CDR3 nucleotide sequence: TGTGCCAGCACCCTAAGGGCAGGGCTTTACGAGCAGTACTTC.

This clonotype has at least ten counts. The chain has TRBV20-1 and TRBJ2-7, with 8 bases aligning to TRBD2. The CDR3 has 16 residues. J was trimmed by 0 bases and V by 1 base; bases with no gene match: 8. Germline assignment: CDR1 DFQATT and CDR2 SNEGSKA (reference sequence). The DNA for the CDR3 is TGCAGTGCTAGAGGGAAAGCGGGGGCCGACTCCTACGAGCAGTACTTC. Translated, it gives CSARGKAGADSYEQYF.

A few counts support this clonotype. The chain carries TRBV4-1 and TRBJ1-2; D unresolved. The CDR3 is 14 amino acids. The germline V and J ends were trimmed by 1 base and 3 bases, with 9 bases remaining between them. CDR1 and CDR2 from the germline V gene are MGHRA and YSYEKL. CDR3 nucleotides: TGCGCCAGCAGCCAAGGGGTTATAGACTATGGCTACACCTTC. Its protein product is CASSQGVIDYGYTF.

In this sample, this clonotype turned up many times. This chain uses TRBV12-3 or TRBV12-4 with TRBJ2-1; weak D call: TRBD2 (5 bases). This CDR3 has 11 residues. V was cut by 6 bases and J by 6 bases, with 6 bases left in between. In nucleotides, the CDR3 is TGTGCCAGCAGCGCGGGCAATGAGCAGTTCTTC. It encodes CASSAGNEQFF.

This sequence joins TRBV18 and TRBJ1-1, with a possible D match to TRBD1 (6 bases). V was clipped by 3 bases and J by 1 base, with 12 bases between them. Germline lookup yields CDR1 KGHSH and CDR2 LQKENI. The CDR3 runs 15 residues. CDR3 in DNA: TGTGCCAGCTCACCTGAAGGGGGAGGGAACACTGAAGCTTTCTTT. It specifies CASSPEGGGNTEAFF.

The rearrangement uses TRBV19 and TRBJ1-2; 9 bases are a match to TRBD1. V lost 11 bases and J lost 8; bases outside the gene matches: 15. This CDR3 comprises 14 residues. Germline V gene data show CDR1 as LNHDA and CDR2 as SQIVND (reference sequence). The CDR3 DNA is TGTGCCTCCCAACGCGGGGACAGGGTCGGGGGCTACACCTTC. This translates into CASQRGDRVGGYTF.

V and J are TRBV12-3 or TRBV12-4 and TRBJ1-6, with 7 bases lining up with TRBD1. V was clipped by 9 bases and J by 6 bases; unmatched bases: 8. The CDR3 length is 14 residues. This chain's CDR3 is CASLTGSFNSPLHF. For the CDR3, the DNA is TGTGCCAGTTTGACAGGGTCTTTTAATTCACCCCTCCACTTT.

This clonotype was seen at least ten times. The CDR3 is CASGSGRGSTDTQYF. In DNA form, the CDR3 reads TGTGCCAGCGGAAGTGGGCGGGGGAGCACAGATACGCAGTATTTT. The chain links TRBV6-2 or TRBV6-3 to TRBJ2-3; 7 positions match TRBD2. The CDR3 spans 15 residues. Germline V gives CDR1 MNHEY, CDR2 SVGEGT. The V segment lost 8 bases and the J segment 0 bases; nucleotides outside the gene matches: 8.

This chain uses TRBV7-3 with TRBJ1-3; the D gene is possibly TRBD1 (6 bases). This CDR3 is built from 15 residues. Looked up from germline, CDR1 is SGHTA and CDR2 is FQGTGA. The V end lost 5 bases, the J end lost 0 bases, and 11 bases lay between the germline ends. The CDR3 here is CASSPGVGSGNTIYF. The CDR3 bases are TGTGCCAGCAGCCCAGGGGTTGGCTCTGGAAACACCATATATTTT.

The V gene is TRBV13, the J gene TRBJ1-2; D is unclear. This CDR3 has 13 residues. Germline loops: CDR1 PRHDT, CDR2 FYEKMQ (reference sequence). Trimming left V 5 bases short and J 7 bases short, with 14 bases between. The CDR3 loop is CASSHSSLLGYTF. The DNA for the CDR3 is TGTGCCAGCAGCCACTCTAGCCTACTTGGCTACACCTTC.

This clonotype was recorded at least ten times. J is TRBJ2-5 and V is TRBV20-1; a possible D gene is TRBD1 (5 bases). This CDR3 comprises 12 residues. Between the trimmed V and J ends, which lost 5 bases and 2 bases, there was a span of 9 bases. Germline CDR1 and CDR2: DFQATT and SNEGSKA (reference sequence). This chain's CDR3 is CSAPRGQETQYF. In DNA, the CDR3 is TGCAGTGCTCCTAGGGGACAAGAGACCCAGTACTTC.

This chain connects TRBV13 to TRBJ2-7; D unresolved. Germline lookup yields CDR1 PRHDT and CDR2 FYEKMQ (reference sequence). V lost 0 bases to trimming and J lost 2 bases, with 8 bases between them. This CDR3 spans 14 amino acids. The DNA of the CDR3 is TGTGCCAGCAGCTTAGGCTTACAGACCTACGAGCAGTACTTC. Translating gives CASSLGLQTYEQYF.

At least ten counts were recorded for this clonotype. The chain has TRBV25-1 and TRBJ1-2, with D hard to call. V lost 2 bases and J 3 bases, leaving 7 bases between the germline ends. Germline V CDR1 and CDR2: MGHDK, SYGVNS. The CDR3 length is 13 residues. The CDR3 sequence is CASSEGGHYGYTF. DNA of the CDR3: TGTGCCAGCAGTGAAGGCGGACACTATGGCTACACCTTC.

The chain combines TRBV4-2 with TRBJ2-5; D not resolved. CDR1 and CDR2 from the germline V gene are LGHNA and YNFKEQ. Trimming shortened V by 2 bases and J by 0 bases, and 13 bases separated the two germline ends. CDR3 length: 16 residues. CDR3 coding DNA: TGTGCCAGCAGCCAACCCCCCTCCAGATACCAAGAGACCCAGTACTTC. It codes for CASSQPPSRYQETQYF.